The clone carrying this T cell receptor (delta chain) was observed a few times. This likely stems from a read error, as it lies one base from a far larger clone. TCRdb re-called clones from the reads via CATT. The sample has approximately 4,000 delta-chain clones; 1.9% are singletons. The sample comes from a study of gamma-delta chains in newborns, infants, children. Study context: Microbial exposure reportedly drives polyclonal innate γδ T cell expansion after birth.

The trim removed 3 bases at V and 0 bases at J, leaving 6 bases unmatched. The CDR3 has 18 amino acids. From germline, CDR1 is GEAIGNYY and CDR2 EKD. The chain carries TRDV2 and TRDJ3; TRDD3 aligns across 8 bases. The sample consisted of blood. This receptor was taken from a child who was a newborn, infant or young child, either healthy, febrile or measles-vaccinated (not recorded which). CDR3 in amino acids: CACDPGGYGSWDTRQMFF. Written as DNA, the CDR3 is TGTGCCTGTGACCCCGGGGGATATGGCTCCTGGGACACCCGACAGATGTTTTTC.